The sequence of this TCR beta chain was determined in a study of shared clonotypes between healthy human individuals. This CDR3 is 15 amino acids long. Germline CDR1 WNHNN, CDR2 SYGVQD (reference sequence). The V and J ends lost 8 bases and 7 bases, in that order; junction bases with no gene match: 10. Method: immunoSEQ multiplex PCR; TCRdb's copy keeps in-frame clones and lacks some. The sample includes roughly 2 million clones, roughly 94% of them seen just once. This TCR was sampled from a man between 18 and 35 years old in good health. The sequencing input was naive CD4+ T cells sorted from blood. The sample's subset: CD45RA+ positively selected. This chain connects TRBV10-1 to TRBJ2-2; TRBD1 aligns across 10 bases. The CDR3 DNA is TGCGCCAGCGGATCCGGGACAGGGGTTAACGGGGAGCTGTTTTTT. Translated, it gives CASGSGTGVNGELFF.